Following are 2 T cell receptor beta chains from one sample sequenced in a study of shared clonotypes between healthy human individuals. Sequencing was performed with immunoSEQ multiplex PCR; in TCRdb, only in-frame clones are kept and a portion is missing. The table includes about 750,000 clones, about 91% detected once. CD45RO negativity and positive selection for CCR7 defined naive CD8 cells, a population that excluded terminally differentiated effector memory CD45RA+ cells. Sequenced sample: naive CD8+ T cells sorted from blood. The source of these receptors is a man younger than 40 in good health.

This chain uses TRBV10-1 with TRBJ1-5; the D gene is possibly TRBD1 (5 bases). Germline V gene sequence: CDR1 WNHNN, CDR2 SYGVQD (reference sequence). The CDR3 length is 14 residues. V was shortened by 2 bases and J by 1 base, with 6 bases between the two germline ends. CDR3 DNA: TGCGCCAGCAGTGAGGGGGCGAGCAATCAGCCCCAGCATTTT. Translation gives CASSEGASNQPQHF.

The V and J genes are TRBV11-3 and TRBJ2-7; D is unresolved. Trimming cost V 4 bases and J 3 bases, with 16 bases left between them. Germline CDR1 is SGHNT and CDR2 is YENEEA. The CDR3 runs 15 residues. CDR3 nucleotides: TGTGCCAGCAGCTCTACCTCAAGACCAATCTACGAGCAGTACTTC. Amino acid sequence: CASSSTSRPIYEQYF.